This TCR beta chain was recovered during a study of spatial heterogeneity in lung cancer. Each TCR cDNA molecule carried a unique molecular identifier. TCRdb reprocessed the 5' RACE reads via MiXCR and lists one record per CDR3 protein. The top ten hold under 15% of the sample, which has around 63,000 distinct CDR3 sequences, roughly 6.4% seen once. V gave up 5 bases and J gave up 7 bases, with 14 bases separating them. CDR1 and CDR2 (germline): SGHVS, FQNEAQ. This CDR3 spans 13 amino acids. Described time point: sample taken at primary tumor resection. Whole RNA, which was extracted from tumor, nontumor lung tissue or frozen PBMC, was sequenced without any cell sorting.

This chain connects TRBV7-8 to TRBJ1-1; maybe TRBD1 (6 bases). The source of this sequence is a female donor with early-stage non-small cell lung cancer. This material consisted of PBMCs, taken at surgery. Here the CDR3 DNA reads TGTGCCAGCAGCCCTAACAGGGAGTTTGAAGCTTTCTTT. This codes for CASSPNREFEAFF.